What follows are 9 T cell receptor beta chains derived from one specimen sequenced in a study of response to subunit inactivated influenza vaccine. TCRdb used MiXCR to reprocess the RT-PCR reads, holding one entry per CDR3 protein. Among 750,000 to 850,000 distinct CDR3 sequences, around 18% were seen once, and the ten largest hold 9.5% to 13%. The sample here was PBMCs from blood, taken more than 4 days after vaccination. The source is a man aged 45-60 years who received an inactivated influenza vaccine.

The gene calls are TRBV5-8 and TRBJ2-1; the match to TRBD2 covers 10 bases. The V and J ends lost 0 bases and 8 bases, in that order; junction bases with no gene match: 8. Germline V gives CDR1 SGHTS, CDR2 YDEGEE. The CDR3 totals 16 residues. This CDR3 reads CASSLVAGGHGYEQFF. DNA of the CDR3: TGTGCCAGCAGCTTGGTAGCGGGAGGTCACGGTTATGAGCAGTTCTTC.

This clonotype appeared a few times. J is TRBJ2-1 and V is TRBV11-2, with 12 bases matching TRBD2. Trimming removed 0 bases from V and 6 bases from J; junction bases left unmatched: 21. The length of the CDR3 is 22 residues. Germline CDR1 and CDR2: SGHAT and FQNNGV. The CDR3 loop is CASSLESVTGASGRAGLNEQFF. The CDR3, as DNA: TGTGCCAGCAGCTTAGAGTCGGTCACGGGGGCTAGCGGGAGGGCCGGTCTCAATGAGCAGTTCTTC.

This clonotype was counted at least ten times. The rearrangement joins TRBV29-1 to TRBJ2-1, with TRBD1 as a possible D gene (5 bases). The CDR3 spans 16 residues. V lost 6 bases and J lost 4, with 22 bases in between. From germline, CDR1 is SQVTM and CDR2 ANQGSEA. The chain's CDR3 is CSVKEQASVFYNEQFF. The CDR3 DNA reads as TGCAGCGTAAAAGAACAGGCGTCAGTTTTTTACAATGAGCAGTTCTTC.

A few counts support this clonotype. This CDR3 is CASSQTASGRASEQYF. CDR3 in DNA: TGTGCCAGCAGCCAAACGGCTAGCGGGAGGGCCAGCGAGCAGTACTTC. The V and J genes are TRBV3-1 and TRBJ2-7; TRBD2 agrees at 12 bases. V shed 2 bases, J shed 6 bases, and the junction held 8 bases outside the gene matches. The germline V gene encodes CDR1 LGHDT and CDR2 YNNKEL (reference sequence). The CDR3 has 16 amino acids.

The chain uses TRBV6-2 or TRBV6-3 and TRBJ2-2, with TRBD1 matching 9 bases. V lost 3 bases and J lost 4; bases outside the gene matches: 9. Per the germline V gene, CDR1 is MNHEY and CDR2 is SVGEGT. The CDR3 has 17 residues. CDR3 region: CASSYRGGQGSTGELFF. As DNA, the CDR3 is TGTGCCAGCAGTTATAGAGGGGGACAGGGTAGCACCGGGGAGCTGTTTTTT.

The V call is TRBV10-3, the J call TRBJ2-2; D uncertain. The CDR3 runs to 14 residues. Trimming took 3 bases from V and 1 from J, leaving 6 bases between them. Germline V CDR1 and CDR2: ENHRY, SYGVKD. CDR3 protein: CAISEMQNTGELFF. The CDR3 nucleotides read TGTGCCATCAGTGAAATGCAGAACACCGGGGAGCTGTTTTTT.

The gene calls are TRBV6-1 and TRBJ2-3; no clear D gene. The CDR3 covers 12 residues. CDR1 is MNHNS and CDR2 is SASEGT in the germline V gene. The V end was cut by 2 bases, the J end by 2 bases, with 2 bases between. The CDR3 bases are TGTGCCAGCAGTGAACTCACAGATACGCAGTATTTT. Protein: CASSELTDTQYF.

This clonotype has a count of ten or more. This sequence joins TRBV4-3 and TRBJ1-2; D gene uncertain. Germline CDR1 LGHNA, CDR2 YSLEER. V was shortened by 0 bases and J by 4 bases, with 6 bases between the two germline ends. The CDR3 loop spans 13 amino acids. The CDR3 nucleotides read TGCGCCAGCAGCCAAGATTTCTCCTATGGCTACACCTTC. It codes for CASSQDFSYGYTF.

This clonotype was seen a few times. This sequence joins TRBV12-3 or TRBV12-4 and TRBJ1-4, with TRBD1 matching over 8 bases. Trimming at V came to 5 bases and at J to 7 bases, leaving 9 bases not matched to a gene. The CDR3 contains 15 residues. This chain's CDR3 is CASSPLQGAGEKLFF. The DNA of the CDR3 is TGTGCCAGCAGTCCTTTGCAGGGGGCTGGTGAAAAACTGTTTTTT.